This T cell receptor (beta chain) came from a study of blood T cell repertoires in COVID-19. Study as a whole: Sites across the United States, Italy and Spain contributed samples from acute and convalescent COVID-19. In each case, the material was cDNA or gDNA derived from T cells, B-cell-depleted T cells, or PBMCs.

CDR3 length: 13 residues. Germline V CDR1 and CDR2: SNHLY, FYNNEI. V was clipped by 5 bases and J by 2 bases, with 10 bases between them. Authors' data handling: Amplifying reference gene primers gave estimates of nucleated cell counts. Clones were sequenced by immunoSEQ multiplex PCR, and TCRdb holds only the in-frame ones, with some missing. V and J calls and clone size come straight from that table; D and trimming were deduced from the DNA. There are about 74,000 clones in the sample; around 88% occur only once, and approximately 2% lies in the top ten. The chain links TRBV2 to TRBJ2-7, with a weak D call TRBD2 (6 bases). Sequencing input: peripheral blood. The source is a woman aged 80 or older with active or convalescent COVID-19. CDR3 in DNA: TGTGCCAGCAGTCCCGGGACTCCCTACGAGCAGTACTTC. Translated, it gives CASSPGTPYEQYF.